This TCR beta chain was recorded in a study of chemoradiotherapy in HPV16-positive cancers. Germline assignment: CDR1 MRHNA and CDR2 SNTAGT. V was cut by 7 bases and J by 4 bases, with 10 bases left in between. This CDR3 is built from 12 residues. The repertoire was sequenced with immunoSEQ multiplex PCR; TCRdb's copy has only in-frame clones and lacks some. The data contain approximately 30,000 clones, 85% to 95% of them singletons. Sequences were derived from blood, sampled from a patient who underwent chemoradiotherapy. The sequence derives from a human donor with HPV-associated anogenital cancer. The genes are TRBV6-4 and TRBJ1-2; D not resolved. The CDR3 region has the DNA TGTGCCAGCAAGAGACGGACCTATGGCTACACCTTC. Translated, it gives CASKRRTYGYTF.